This TCR beta chain is from a study of early stage breast cancer tumors. Study conclusions and caveats: Bulk DNA sequencing of unsorted cells missed chain pairing and markers. Tumor and normal breast were distinguished via blood comparison in most of the 16 patients.

This CDR3 has 13 amino acids. CDR1 and CDR2 from the germline V gene are SQVTM and ANQGSEA. Trimming removed 6 bases at V and 9 bases at J, with 18 bases between. A word on this clone: What it binds is unknown.

Profiling relied on immunoSEQ multiplex PCR, and the TCRdb table lists in-frame clones only, not all of them. Seen here are approximately 5,000 clones, 64% observed once, and the top ten hold roughly a quarter. The clonotype comes from a person between 50 and 60 years old with breast cancer. Input material: breast tumor tissue. This sequence joins TRBV29-1 and TRBJ1-5, with TRBD1 as a possible D gene (5 bases). In nucleotides, the CDR3 is TGCAGCGTAACCGAGGGACGGGCGTCGCCCCAGCATTTT. Translated: CSVTEGRASPQHF.